This TCR beta chain was documented in a study of tumor-infiltrating lymphocytes in glioblastoma multiforme. Broader study findings: Just one glioblastoma patient contributed to the TCR-mutation comparison. The T cells in this sample were not sorted into functional subsets.

This clonotype occurred a few times. The antigen is undetermined. Multiple V-beta primers and a C-beta primer amplified TCRB from RNA. A C-beta primer primed TCRB cDNA from roughly 0.51 ug RNA. Unique molecular identifiers were not described for the libraries. Using its own MiXCR run on the multiplex PCR reads, TCRdb lists one record per CDR3 protein. The sample includes about 8,400 distinct CDR3 sequences, 65% to 75% of them seen just once. Sequences were obtained from brain tumor tissue. The TCR comes from a male donor with glioblastoma.

In DNA form, the CDR3 reads TGTGCCAGCAGTTCGGGACTAGCGGGAACGGATGAGCAGTTCTTC. Its translation: CASSSGLAGTDEQFF. This sequence joins TRBV11-3 and TRBJ2-1, with 13 bases fitting TRBD2. Germline CDR1 and CDR2: SGHNT and YENEEA. V was clipped by 6 bases and J by 8 bases; unmatched bases: 7. The CDR3 contains 15 residues.